The entry below gives a single T cell receptor beta chain sequence along with its context. Sequenced by immunoSEQ multiplex PCR; TCRdb stores in-frame clones only, minus some. The sample holds tens of thousands of clones; roughly 88% are singletons and the top ten take about 1.2%. These data belong to a study of T cell changes during pregnancy in multiple sclerosis. CDR1 and CDR2 from the germline V gene are SGDLS and YYNGEE. CDR3 size: 13 residues. The junction had 5 bases not matched to a gene; V was cut back by 4 bases and J by 8 bases. This receptor was obtained from a female donor with multiple sclerosis, enrolled in a pregnancy study. J is TRBJ2-1 and V is TRBV9; TRBD2 agrees at 8 bases. Sequencing used CD4+ T cells from peripheral blood mononuclear cells, obtained before pregnancy. The CDR3 region has the DNA TGTGCCAGCAGCCTCGGGGGGGGTGATGAGCAGTTCTTC. It is translated as CASSLGGGDEQFF.